This TCR beta chain stems from a study of blood T cell repertoires in COVID-19. In the study overall: Specimens from acute and convalescent COVID-19 originated in the United States, Italy and Spain. The cDNA or gDNA used as material had been derived from T cells, B-cell-depleted T cells, or PBMCs.

Authors' processing steps: The authors estimated nucleated cell counts from reference gene primer amplification. Only in-frame clones appear in the TCRdb table, and some are missing; sequencing was by immunoSEQ multiplex PCR. From that table come the V and J calls and clone size; the DNA was used to work out D and trimming. This table has about 170,000 clones, approximately 80% appearing once. Germline loops: CDR1 SGHVS, CDR2 FQNEAQ. The junction had 4 bases not matched to a gene; V was cut back by 0 bases and J by 6 bases. The CDR3 contains 15 residues. This TCR came from a woman at least 80 years old with active or convalescent COVID-19. V gene TRBV7-8 combines with J gene TRBJ1-2; 10 bases map to TRBD1. Sequences were obtained from peripheral blood. The CDR3 sequence is CASSLAGQGLNGYTF. In DNA, the CDR3 is TGTGCCAGCAGCTTAGCGGGACAGGGGCTAAATGGCTACACCTTC.